Reported below is one TCR beta chain. Its specific antigen is unknown. No base quality information exists; no much larger clone differs at one position. TCRbeta CDR3 regions were amplified from genomic DNA using the immunoSEQ Assay, a bias-controlled multiplex PCR. In the authors' own workflow: Within the assay, amplification of reference gene primers was used to estimate how many nucleated cells each sample contained. To quantify the absolute abundance of each unique TCRbeta CDR3 rearrangement, sequence reads were collapsed and filtered. For each sample, productive Simpson clonality was calculated by taking the square root of Simpson's diversity index across productive rearrangements. TCRdb limited this immuneACCESS table to in-frame rearrangements with V and J called. A share of clones is missing; checked studies link under half to unresolved V genes, and the rest is unexplained. The DNA was the basis for D and trimming; V, J and clone size are from that table. Here the sample has 300,000 to 450,000 clones; 85% occur a single time. 3.5% to 4% of the sample goes to the ten largest clones.

This sample is part of a study of blood T cell repertoires in COVID-19 (dated by TCRdb to 2018 to 2020). For the study in its entirety: Collaborator samples came from the United States, Italy and Spain and covered acute and convalescent phases of COVID-19. The material from the prospective study consisted of cDNA or gDNA derived from T cells, B-cell-depleted T cells, or PBMCs. The dataset comprised deeply sampled blood TCRbeta repertoires from subjects exposed to, actively infected with, or recovered from COVID-19. The repertoires were released in a freely available public database intended as a resource for research on the immune response to SARS-CoV-2. The samples were drawn from two sources: the first 160 participants of the ongoing ImmuneRACE study, and 1,200 or so subjects contributed by 6 global collaborators. Sample metadata almost always included a de-identified subject ID, COVID-19 status, age in years and sex. Where available, HLA class I and class II types were obtained from metadata supplied by the sample provider rather than from assay-based typing. The research as a whole found: The amount of clinical and demographic metadata varied by source and participant and was provided uncurated.

Whole blood was collected in K2EDTA tubes by collaborating institutions according to the institutions' own protocols. For TCRbeta analysis, collaborators shipped samples in one of three forms: frozen whole blood, isolated PBMCs, or DNA extracted from either of those sample types. The TCR was taken from a woman aged 18-29 years with acute or convalescent COVID-19. The specimen sequenced was peripheral blood.

The nucleotide sequence reads as follows: TGTGCCAGCAGCCGCGTGGACAGGGGGGACCTAAATGAAAAACTGTTTTTT. It translates to CASSRVDRGDLNEKLFF. The sequence is built from TRBV5-4 and TRBJ1-4; TRBD1 fits 10 bases in the junction. Measured from the cysteine to the phenylalanine, the CDR3 is 17 residues long. Only the CDR3 DNA stays, 51 bases, in frame from base 1. V has 4 bases trimmed and J has 5 bases trimmed; junction bases matching no gene number 11. For CDR1 and CDR2, the germline V gene (reference sequence) lists SGHNT and YYREEE.